The next 3 T cell receptor beta chains were all read from a single sample in a study of cytomegalovirus exposure and HLA in healthy donors. Assay: immunoSEQ multiplex PCR; the TCRdb copy retains only in-frame clones and omits some. The sample includes over 150,000 clones, 75% to 85% of them seen just once. Sequencing was done on a sample of PBMCs. The receptors stem from a woman in her 30s in good health and CMV-seropositive.

The V and J genes are TRBV28 and TRBJ2-7; a weak D match, TRBD1 (5 bases). The germline gives CDR1 MDHEN, CDR2 SYDVKM. The CDR3 is 14 residues long. Trimming stripped 6 bases from V and 9 bases from J, with 21 bases between. The CDR3 spells CASSTAGFLSWQYF. The DNA of the CDR3 is TGTGCCAGCAGCACAGCAGGGTTTTTAAGTTGGCAGTACTTC.

The chain links TRBV21-1 to TRBJ1-4; no DNA check was done on the table's D call, TRBD1. TRBV21-1 is tagged as a pseudogene. The CDR3 spans 17 residues. This CDR3 is CASSKRPRVATNEKLFF. Here the CDR3 DNA reads TGTGCCAGCAGCAAAAGGCCCAGGGTTGCAACTAATGAAAAACTGTTTTTT.

The chain uses TRBV6-1 and TRBJ1-5; TRBD1 is a possible D gene (6 bases). V was clipped by 8 bases and J by 6 bases, with 14 bases between them. Germline-derived CDR1 and CDR2 are MNHNS and SASEGT. CDR3 length: 13 amino acids. Here the CDR3 reads CASGYRASQPQHF. The CDR3 nucleotides are TGTGCCAGCGGGTACAGGGCGTCTCAGCCCCAGCATTTT.